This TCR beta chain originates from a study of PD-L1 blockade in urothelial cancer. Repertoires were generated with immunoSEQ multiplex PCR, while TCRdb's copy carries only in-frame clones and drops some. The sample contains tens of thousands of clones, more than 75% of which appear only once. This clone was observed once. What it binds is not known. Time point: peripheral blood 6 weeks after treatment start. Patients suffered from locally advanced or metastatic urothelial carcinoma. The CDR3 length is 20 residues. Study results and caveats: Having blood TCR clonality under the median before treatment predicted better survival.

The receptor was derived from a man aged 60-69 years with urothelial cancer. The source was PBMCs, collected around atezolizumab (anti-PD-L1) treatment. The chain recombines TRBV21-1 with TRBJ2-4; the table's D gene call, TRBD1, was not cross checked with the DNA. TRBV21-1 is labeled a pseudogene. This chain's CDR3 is CASSKARPENRGSAKNIQYF. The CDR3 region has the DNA TGTGCCAGCAGCAAAGCCCGACCGGAGAACAGGGGGAGTGCCAAAAACATTCAGTACTTC.